This is a list of T cell receptor beta chains from one sample in a study of T cell responses to AZD1222 COVID-19 vaccine. The repertoire was sequenced with immunoSEQ multiplex PCR; TCRdb's copy has only in-frame clones and lacks some. The sample holds 100,000 to 150,000 clones; about 87% are singletons and the top ten take over 9.5%. Material: peripheral blood, obtained on day 0 of AZD1222 vaccination. These receptors originate from an adult in good health. Each CDR3 is given without its conserved first and last residue. A D gene is named only where the DNA matches it firmly.

>TRBV28|NA|TRBJ2-7
ASSFSIGTSYEQY
>TRBV28|NA|TRBJ1-5
ASSDLRQDPNQPQH
>TRBV25-1|NA|TRBJ2-3
ASSEWGVQGPDTQY
>TRBV11-3|NA|TRBJ2-1
ASSLEGLRQGRVF
>TRBV3-1/TRBV3-2|NA|TRBJ1-3
ASRNGGSGNTIY
>TRBV28|TRBD2|TRBJ2-3
ASREAGDRDTQY
>TRBV10-1|NA|TRBJ1-1
ASKRAASTEAF
>TRBV6-5|TRBD2|TRBJ2-2
ASSLAGTGTGELF
>TRBV5-4|NA|TRBJ1-2
ASGGGGGGYT
>TRBV12-3/TRBV12-4|NA|TRBJ2-7
ASSFQDGSLLH
>TRBV3-1/TRBV3-2|NA|TRBJ1-1
ASSPRKGGGNTEAF